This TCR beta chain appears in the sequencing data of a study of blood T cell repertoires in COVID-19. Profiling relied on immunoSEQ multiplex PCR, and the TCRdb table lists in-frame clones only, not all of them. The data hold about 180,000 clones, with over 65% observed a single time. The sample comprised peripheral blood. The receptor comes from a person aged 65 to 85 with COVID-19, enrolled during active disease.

CDR3 amino acids: CASRGASGGAHTGELFF. In DNA form, the CDR3 reads TGCGCCAGCCGCGGGGCTAGCGGGGGGGCGCACACCGGGGAGCTGTTTTTT. The chain employs TRBV5-1 and TRBJ2-2; 12 positions agree with TRBD2. CDR3 length: 17 amino acids. Unmatched junction bases numbered 10, after V lost 7 bases and J lost 3 bases. Germline lookup yields CDR1 SGHRS and CDR2 YFSETQ. Combining the CDR3 with reference TRBV5-1 and TRBJ2-2 gives the whole variable domain KAGVTQTPRYLIKTRGQQVTLSCSPISGHRSVSWYQQTPGQGLQFLFEYFSETQRNKGNFPGRFSGRQFSNSRSEMNVSTLELGDSALYLCASRGASGGAHTGELFFGEGSRLTVL.